This T cell receptor beta chain was captured by sequencing in a study of cytomegalovirus exposure and HLA in healthy donors. Study conclusions and caveats: V- and J-gene trimming of TCR beta was linked (in a later analysis) to a missense DCLRE1C variant. Previous analysis showed most TCR beta V segments were productive about 90% or about 30% of the time.

PCR primers comprised 60 Vbeta and 13 Jbeta primers. Produced via immunoSEQ multiplex PCR; TCRdb's table is partial and in-frame only. The table lists under 200,000 clones. Regarding this clone: No antigen is known for it.

Sequenced material: PBMCs. The receptor was derived from a woman aged 18-29 years in good health and CMV-seropositive.

DNA of the CDR3: TGTGCCAGCAGTGAATTGCGGGAGCAGTACTTC. It codes for CASSELREQYF. The V call is TRBV25-1, the J call TRBJ2-5; 7 bases agree with TRBD2. Per germline, CDR1 MGHDK and CDR2 SYGVNS. V trimming: 1 base; J trimming: 11 bases; junction bases outside the gene matches: 1. The CDR3 length is 11 residues.